This passage covers 32 T cell receptor beta chains from one sample sequenced in a study of T-cell memory formation after mild COVID-19 (dated by TCRdb to the early 2020s). The library was built by means of 5' RACE. For sequencing, an Illumina NovaSeq 6000 was employed. The raw public data were reprocessed by TCRdb itself: fastp quality trimming at Q25, MiXCR clonotype calling, in-frame beta chains only. Every CDR3 protein is listed once, alongside the most common genes and DNA of its rows. The sample records 350,000 to 500,000 distinct CDR3 sequences, about a sixth of which are singletons. 20% to 25% of the sample is in the top ten clones. Material: PBMCs or a T cell subset sorted from them (not recorded which). These receptors all stem from a man aged 18 to 30 who had mild COVID-19 (a few samples of this study predate the infection). The sample titles of this study are shuffled in the database, so cell type and time point are left out; the donor was told from shared clones.

The chain uses TRBV20-1 and TRBJ2-7, with a possible D match to TRBD1 (5 bases). The V and J ends lost 0 bases and 2 bases respectively, with 14 bases between them. Germline assignment: CDR1 DFQATT and CDR2 SNEGSKA (reference sequence). CDR3 length: 15 amino acids. The CDR3 region has the DNA TGCAGTGCTAGAGATTCCAGGGTACAGACCTACGAGCAGTACGTC. Translating gives CSARDSRVQTYEQYV.

This clonotype occurred many times. The chain combines TRBV5-6 with TRBJ2-5, with D hard to call. The V gene's germline CDR1 is SGHDT and CDR2 YYEEEE. The length of the CDR3 is 13 residues. Trimming cost V 4 bases and J 5 bases, with 12 bases left between them. The CDR3 loop is CASSLVASETQYF. The CDR3 nucleotides are TGTGCCAGCAGCCTTGTGGCTTCTGAGACCCAGTACTTC.

This clonotype was counted only a few times. CDR3 in amino acids: CASSLDLQGGLAGVETQYF. As DNA, the CDR3 is TGTGCCAGCAGCCTAGACCTACAGGGTGGACTAGCGGGGGTGGAGACCCAGTACTTC. The V and J genes are TRBV7-6 and TRBJ2-5, with 13 bases aligning to TRBD2. Germline V gene lookup returns CDR1 SGHVS and CDR2 FNYEAQ. This CDR3 comprises 19 residues. Germline trimming cut 5 bases from V and 5 bases from J; bases unmatched to any gene: 17.

In its sample, this clonotype was seen a few times. V usage is TRBV15 and J usage is TRBJ2-2; TRBD1 or TRBD2 may be the D gene (5 bases each). The CDR3 has 17 amino acids. CDR1 and CDR2 (germline): LNHNV, YYDKDF (reference sequence). V was clipped by 1 base and J by 6 bases, with 18 bases between them. The CDR3 loop is CATSRVRGQIGPGELFF. CDR3 bases: TGTGCCACCAGCAGAGTGAGGGGCCAGATAGGTCCCGGGGAGCTGTTTTTT.

This clonotype was detected only a few times. The chain is built from TRBV20-1 and TRBJ2-2; D tentatively fits TRBD1 or TRBD2 (5 bases each). Trimming stripped 2 bases from V and 5 bases from J, with 9 bases between. The germline V gene encodes CDR1 DFQATT and CDR2 SNEGSKA (reference sequence). The CDR3 contains 13 residues. CDR3 DNA: TGCAGTGCTAGAAGTTGGGGGACCGGGGAGCTGTTTTTT. It encodes CSARSWGTGELFF.

This rearrangement joins TRBV6-2 or TRBV6-3 to TRBJ2-1; TRBD1 matches 7 bases. The CDR3 has 14 amino acids. Germline loops: CDR1 MNHEY, CDR2 SVGEGT. Trimming cost V 6 bases and J 4 bases; bases outside gene matches: 6. The CDR3 DNA follows: TGTGCCAGCAGCGTCGACAGGGAATACAATGAGCAGTTCTTC. Protein product: CASSVDREYNEQFF.

This clonotype was picked up many times. The chain combines TRBV5-1 with TRBJ1-4; no definite D call. Germline V gene sequence: CDR1 SGHRS, CDR2 YFSETQ. The CDR3 length is 16 residues. V lost 0 bases and J lost 0, with 9 bases in between. The CDR3: CASSLALSATNEKLFF. The CDR3 nucleotides read TGCGCCAGCAGCTTGGCCTTGTCGGCAACTAATGAAAAACTGTTTTTT.

This clonotype was found a few times. The CDR3 DNA reads TGTGCCAGCAGCCAAGATGTTAGGGCGTACACTGAAGCTTTCTTT. Its translation: CASSQDVRAYTEAFF. The chain links TRBV14 to TRBJ1-1, with no clear D. Trimming pared 0 bases from V and 3 bases from J, leaving 11 bases between. The CDR3 spans 15 residues. Germline lookup yields CDR1 SGHDN and CDR2 FVKESK.

The rearrangement links TRBV7-9 to TRBJ2-7, with D unresolved. Germline-derived CDR1 and CDR2 are SEHNR and FQNEAQ (reference sequence). Trimming took 1 base from V and 2 from J, leaving 15 bases between them. The CDR3 extends over 16 amino acids. Here the CDR3 reads CASSLDRRVSTYEQYF. The CDR3 DNA is TGTGCCAGCAGCTTAGACCGACGGGTATCCACCTACGAGCAGTACTTC.

The V call is TRBV27, the J call TRBJ2-5, with D tentatively TRBD2 (5 bases). The germline V and J ends were trimmed by 6 bases and 5 bases, with 10 bases remaining between them. CDR3 length: 12 residues. Germline V gene data show CDR1 as MNHEY and CDR2 as SMNVEV (reference sequence). The CDR3 spells CASRAGRETQYF. The CDR3 DNA reads TGTGCCAGCAGGGCGGGCCGGGAGACCCAGTACTTC.

This clonotype has more than one count but fewer than ten. The gene calls are TRBV7-2 and TRBJ1-6; TRBD1 agrees at 7 bases. The germline gives CDR1 SGHTA, CDR2 FQGNSA. The CDR3 is 15 residues long. Trimming removed 5 bases from V and 7 bases from J; junction bases left unmatched: 8. The CDR3 reads CASSRTGARNSPLHF. CDR3 sequence (DNA): TGTGCCAGCAGCCGCACAGGGGCGAGGAATTCACCCCTCCACTTT.

This clonotype was counted a few times. This rearrangement joins TRBV7-8 to TRBJ1-1, with D possibly being TRBD1 (5 bases). Trimming removed 4 bases from V and 1 base from J, with 13 bases in between. This CDR3 comprises 15 residues. Germline-derived CDR1 and CDR2 are SGHVS and FQNEAQ. As DNA, the CDR3 is TGTGCCAGCAGCTCCCTTCGGGGACCGAACACTGAAGCTTTCTTT. Its protein product is CASSSLRGPNTEAFF.

The sample holds one count of this clonotype. The chain employs TRBV28 and TRBJ2-5; D is possibly TRBD1 or TRBD2 (5 bases each). This CDR3 comprises 15 residues. CDR1 and CDR2 from the germline V gene are MDHEN and SYDVKM. V was clipped by 6 bases and J by 2 bases, with 16 bases between them. The DNA for the CDR3 is TGTGCCAGCAGCCTGGGACGGACTCAGCAAGAGACCCAGTACTTC. Amino acid sequence: CASSLGRTQQETQYF. The whole variable domain, filled in from reference TRBV28 and TRBJ2-5, reads DVKVTQSSRYLVKRTGEKVFLECVQDMDHENMFWYRQDPGLGLRLIYFSYDVKMKEKGDIPEGYSVSREKKERFSLILESASTNQTSMYLCASSLGRTQQETQYFGPGTRLLVL.

This clonotype was observed a handful of times. V gene TRBV7-2 combines with J gene TRBJ1-3; maybe TRBD1 (6 bases). CDR3 length: 14 residues. The V gene lost 5 bases and the J gene lost 0 bases, with 8 bases spanning the gap. Looked up from germline, CDR1 is SGHTA and CDR2 is FQGNSA. CDR3 nucleotides: TGTGCCAGCAGCACAGGGAGCTCTGGAAACACCATATATTTT. Its translation is CASSTGSSGNTIYF.

The chain has TRBV9 and TRBJ2-1; a weak D match, TRBD1 (5 bases). The V gene's germline CDR1 is SGDLS and CDR2 YYNGEE. V gave up 2 bases and J gave up 4 bases, with 7 bases separating them. The CDR3 is 13 residues long. CDR3 nucleotide sequence: TGTGCCAGCAGCGTCGGACAATACAATGAGCAGTTCTTC. Protein: CASSVGQYNEQFF.

The V call is TRBV29-1, the J call TRBJ1-2; 7 bases map to TRBD1. Per germline, CDR1 SQVTM and CDR2 ANQGSEA. The CDR3 extends over 12 amino acids. V shed 7 bases and J 5 bases; nucleotides not matched to a gene: 7. In nucleotides, the CDR3 is TGCAGCGCGTACAGGGGAGGATATGGCTACACCTTC. Protein sequence: CSAYRGGYGYTF.

This chain uses TRBV6-6 with TRBJ2-1; 9 nucleotides agree with TRBD2. The CDR3 covers 17 residues. Germline V gene data show CDR1 as MNHNY and CDR2 as SVGAGI (reference sequence). The V segment lost 2 bases and the J segment 8 bases; nucleotides outside the gene matches: 13. As DNA, the CDR3 is TGTGCCAGCAGTTACACCCCCGTTGGCGGGGGGGAAGATGAGCAGTTCTTC. It is translated as CASSYTPVGGGEDEQFF.

The chain links TRBV7-7 to TRBJ2-2, with D tentatively TRBD2 (6 bases). V lost 5 bases and J lost 7, with 17 bases in between. The CDR3 is 15 residues long. CDR1 and CDR2 (germline): SSHAT, FNYEAQ (reference sequence). As DNA, the CDR3 is TGTGCCAGCAGCCCCAACCGGGGGTACGGCGGGGAGCTGTTTTTT. Translated: CASSPNRGYGGELFF.

The V gene is TRBV20-1, the J gene TRBJ1-5; TRBD1 agrees at 7 bases. CDR3 length equals 17 residues. Trimming at V came to 1 base and at J to 4 bases, leaving 13 bases not matched to a gene. The germline gives CDR1 DFQATT, CDR2 SNEGSKA (reference sequence). CDR3 residues: CSARGPPPRGLNQPQHF. The CDR3 DNA sequence: TGCAGTGCTAGAGGCCCCCCCCCGAGGGGGCTAAATCAGCCCCAGCATTTT.

This chain's CDR3 is CASSYGGPVEKLFF. For the CDR3, the DNA is TGTGCCAGCAGTTACGGGGGGCCCGTTGAAAAACTGTTTTTT. The V call is TRBV6-6, the J call TRBJ1-4; D is possibly TRBD1 (6 bases). Between the trimmed V and J ends, which lost 2 bases and 7 bases, there was a span of 11 bases. Germline V lookup: CDR1 MNHNY, CDR2 SVGAGI (reference sequence). This CDR3 is built from 14 residues.

This clonotype was observed a few times. The J gene is TRBJ2-7, the V gene TRBV4-1; TRBD2 agrees at 15 bases. V dropped 3 bases and J dropped 3; count of bases not matched to a gene: 15. The V gene's germline CDR1 is MGHRA and CDR2 YSYEKL. This CDR3 spans 20 amino acids. The CDR3 reads CASSQDTIKGLAGGSYEQYF. In DNA form, the CDR3 reads TGCGCCAGCAGCCAGGACACCATTAAGGGACTAGCGGGGGGAAGCTACGAGCAGTACTTC.

This chain uses TRBV18 with TRBJ2-5, with a possible D match to TRBD1 (6 bases). This CDR3 has 13 amino acids. CDR1 KGHSH and CDR2 LQKENI come from the germline V gene. V was pared by 3 bases and J by 5 bases, with 10 bases between. In DNA, the CDR3 is TGTGCCAGCTCACCCGACAGGTCGGAGACCCAGTACTTC. As protein: CASSPDRSETQYF.

In its sample, this clonotype was seen many times. J is TRBJ1-2 and V is TRBV7-2, with unresolved D. Trimming shortened V by 5 bases and J by 5 bases, and 9 bases separated the two germline ends. The CDR3 totals 12 residues. The germline CDR1 and CDR2 sequences are SGHTA and FQGNSA. The CDR3 spells CASSPQTYGYTF. CDR3 coding DNA: TGTGCCAGCAGCCCCCAGACTTATGGCTACACCTTC.

The CDR3 DNA is TGCGCCAGCAGCTGGGGGACTAGCGGGGTTCTGCCGGTAAGGGCAGATACGCAGTATTTT. As protein: CASSWGTSGVLPVRADTQYF. The genes are TRBV5-1 and TRBJ2-3; 13 bases match TRBD2. This CDR3 is built from 20 residues. Germline V gene data show CDR1 as SGHRS and CDR2 as YFSETQ. V lost 3 bases to trimming and J lost 4 bases; unmatched junction nucleotides: 17.

This clonotype has a count of ten or more. The chain has TRBV6-5 and TRBJ2-7; weak D call: TRBD1 (6 bases). Germline CDR1 and CDR2: MNHEY and SVGAGI. This CDR3 spans 13 amino acids. Trimming took off 0 bases at V and 4 bases at J, with 7 bases between the two ends. This CDR3 is CASSYSTGYEQYF. Written as DNA, the CDR3 is TGTGCCAGCAGTTACTCTACAGGGTACGAGCAGTACTTC.

The rearrangement links TRBV11-2 to TRBJ2-7; 11 nucleotides agree with TRBD1. The CDR3 loop spans 15 amino acids. Germline CDR1 reads SGHAT; CDR2 reads FQNNGV. Trimming removed 5 bases from V and 11 bases from J; junction bases left unmatched: 14. The CDR3 protein is CASSLRGQGGKGKYF. The CDR3 DNA sequence: TGTGCCAGCAGCCTGAGGGGACAGGGGGGCAAGGGGAAGTACTTC.

The V call is TRBV7-2, the J call TRBJ1-4; D gene unclear. V lost 0 bases and J 1 base, leaving 21 bases between the germline ends. CDR1 is SGHTA, CDR2 FQGNSA, per germline. The CDR3 has 20 amino acids. CDR3 amino acids: CASSLAVGQKWMVTNEKLFF. CDR3 nucleotide sequence: TGTGCCAGCAGCTTAGCGGTCGGTCAGAAGTGGATGGTAACTAATGAAAAACTGTTTTTT.

The chain carries TRBV7-9 and TRBJ2-1; the match to TRBD1 covers 9 bases. The CDR3 loop spans 17 amino acids. J was trimmed by 5 bases and V by 0 bases; bases with no gene match: 8. Germline CDR1 SEHNR, CDR2 FQNEAQ (reference sequence). The CDR3 DNA is TGTGCCAGCAGCTTAGCGTACGGACAGGGGATCCACAATGAGCAGTTCTTC. Translation: CASSLAYGQGIHNEQFF.

This chain links TRBV6-5 with TRBJ2-5; D remains ambiguous. The V end was cut by 7 bases, the J end by 2 bases, with 17 bases between. This CDR3 has 15 residues. Germline-derived CDR1 and CDR2 are MNHEY and SVGAGI. The CDR3: CASTQLLGGQETQYF. DNA of the CDR3: TGTGCCAGCACCCAGCTGCTGGGCGGACAAGAGACCCAGTACTTC.

This chain uses TRBV24-1 with TRBJ2-3, with TRBD2 identical over 11 bases. The germline CDR1 and CDR2 sequences are KGHDR and SFDVKD. V was clipped by 5 bases and J by 2 bases; unmatched bases: 14. This CDR3 region has 19 residues. CDR3 protein: CATSGVGASGGPDTDTQYF. For the CDR3, the DNA is TGTGCCACCAGTGGCGTAGGGGCTAGCGGGGGGCCCGACACAGATACGCAGTATTTT.

V and J are TRBV2 and TRBJ2-5, with 8 bases that match TRBD2. V trimming: 4 bases; J trimming: 5 bases; junction bases outside the gene matches: 6. Germline-derived CDR1 and CDR2 are SNHLY and FYNNEI. CDR3 size: 14 residues. Written as DNA, the CDR3 is TGTGCCAGCAGTGTTGGAGCGGGGGTTGAGACCCAGTACTTC. It codes for CASSVGAGVETQYF. The full variable domain, completed using reference TRBV2 and TRBJ2-5, is EPEVTQTPSHQVTQMGQEVILRCVPISNHLYFYWYRQILGQKVEFLVSFYNNEISEKSEIFDDQFSVERPDGSNFTLKIRSTKLEDSAMYFCASSVGAGVETQYFGPGTRLLVL.

This chain uses TRBV14 with TRBJ2-7, with 7 bases aligning to TRBD1. CDR1 and CDR2 (germline): SGHDN, FVKESK. Germline trimming cut 4 bases from V and 0 bases from J; bases unmatched to any gene: 12. This CDR3 is built from 17 residues. CDR3 bases: TGTGCCAGCAGCCGGTTTGCCGGGACAGCCGTCTCCTACGAGCAGTACTTC. Amino acids: CASSRFAGTAVSYEQYF.